A single sample is the source of the 17 T cell receptor beta chains below, sequenced in a study of cytotoxic CD8 clonotypes in ibrutinib-treated CLL. Here immunoSEQ multiplex PCR was the method, and the copy in TCRdb shows in-frame clones only, minus some. The sample comprises 150,000 to 200,000 clones, 70% to 90% of which are singletons, and approximately 3% rests with the top ten. This material consisted of PBMCs, taken at disease progression, from a patient treated with ibrutinib. Receptors originate from a human donor with chronic lymphocytic leukemia.

This chain connects TRBV4-1 to TRBJ1-2; maybe TRBD1 (5 bases). The CDR3 covers 18 residues. Germline assignment: CDR1 MGHRA and CDR2 YSYEKL. V shed 0 bases and J shed 3 bases, with 20 bases lying between them. CDR3 in amino acids: CASSQESRGGRGDYGYTF. For the CDR3, the DNA is TGCGCCAGCAGCCAAGAATCCCGGGGGGGTCGGGGAGACTATGGCTACACCTTC.

The chain combines TRBV2 with TRBJ2-7; no clear D. The germline V and J ends were trimmed by 7 bases and 3 bases, with 16 bases remaining between them. Germline V gene lookup returns CDR1 SNHLY and CDR2 FYNNEI. This CDR3 contains 14 residues. The DNA of the CDR3 is TGTGCCAGCACAAAGGCGGTGACACACTACGAGCAGTACTTC. Protein product: CASTKAVTHYEQYF.

DNA for the CDR3: TGCGCCAGCAGCCTGGGGGACAGGGGAATCACCGGGGAGCTGTTTTTT. It yields the protein CASSLGDRGITGELFF. The V and J genes are TRBV4-1 and TRBJ2-2; 10 positions match TRBD1. Losses at the gene ends were 4 bases for V and 4 bases for J; bases not matched to a gene: 6. CDR1 is MGHRA and CDR2 is YSYEKL in the germline V gene. CDR3 length: 16 amino acids.

The chain uses TRBV19 and TRBJ1-2; maybe TRBD1 (5 bases). Germline CDR1 is LNHDA and CDR2 is SQIVND (reference sequence). Between the trimmed V and J ends, which lost 4 bases and 1 base, there was a span of 13 bases. The CDR3 totals 15 residues. As DNA, the CDR3 is TGTGCCAGTAGTACACCAGGGATCCTTAACTATGGCTACACCTTC. Translation gives CASSTPGILNYGYTF. Complete variable domain (other parts from reference TRBV19 and TRBJ1-2): DGGITQSPKYLFRKEGQNVTLSCEQNLNHDAMYWYRQDPGQGLRLIYYSQIVNDFQKGDIAEGYSVSREKKESFPLTVTSAQKNPTAFYLCASSTPGILNYGYTFGSGTRLTVV.

The chain recombines TRBV9 with TRBJ1-2, with D unresolved. V was trimmed by 4 bases and J by 7 bases, leaving 11 bases between them. The CDR3 is 12 residues long. The germline CDR1 and CDR2 sequences are SGDLS and YYNGEE. This chain's CDR3 is CASSLTDVGYTF. CDR3 DNA: TGTGCCAGCAGCCTCACGGACGTTGGCTACACCTTC.

The chain combines TRBV7-2 with TRBJ1-5; 7 nucleotides align to TRBD1. The germline gives CDR1 SGHTA, CDR2 FQGNSA. The CDR3 has 15 residues. V shed 8 bases and J 0 bases; nucleotides not matched to a gene: 7. The CDR3 reads CASRKDRSSNQPQHF. As DNA, the CDR3 is TGTGCCAGCCGAAAGGACAGGTCTAGCAATCAGCCCCAGCATTTT.

The V gene is TRBV18, the J gene TRBJ1-5; D gene ambiguous. With 3 bases removed from V and 7 bases from J, the gap between germline ends came to 10 bases. This CDR3 comprises 13 residues. Germline V lookup: CDR1 KGHSH, CDR2 LQKENI. This CDR3 is CASSPGLEQPQHF. The CDR3 coding sequence is TGTGCCAGCTCACCCGGGCTGGAACAGCCCCAGCATTTT.

The CDR3 region is CASSYSRQGNYGYTF. Here the CDR3 DNA reads TGTGCCAGCAGTTACTCGAGGCAGGGGAACTATGGCTACACCTTC. V and J are TRBV6-5 and TRBJ1-2, with a weak D call TRBD1 (6 bases). V dropped 0 bases and J dropped 2 bases, with 10 bases sitting between them. This CDR3 has 15 residues. Germline CDR1 is MNHEY and CDR2 is SVGAGI.

The chain combines TRBV29-1 with TRBJ2-1; 8 bases are shared with TRBD2. Losses at the gene ends were 3 bases for V and 4 bases for J; bases not matched to a gene: 5. The CDR3 loop spans 14 amino acids. Germline CDR1 SQVTM, CDR2 ANQGSEA. The CDR3 nucleotides read TGCAGCGTTGAGAAGCGGGAGATGTACAATGAGCAGTTCTTC. Protein: CSVEKREMYNEQFF.

V and J are TRBV2 and TRBJ2-1; TRBD2 might be the D (6 bases). Trimming cost V 1 base and J 7 bases, with 14 bases left between them. The CDR3 runs 15 residues. Germline V gene lookup returns CDR1 SNHLY and CDR2 FYNNEI. CDR3 sequence reads: CASSEGGAGRNEQFF. The CDR3 DNA sequence: TGTGCCAGCAGTGAAGGAGGGGCGGGGAGGAATGAGCAGTTCTTC.

The chain uses TRBV5-1 and TRBJ2-7, with 10 bases that match TRBD2. The CDR3 covers 15 residues. Trimming removed 0 bases from V and 2 bases from J; junction bases left unmatched: 2. Germline V lookup: CDR1 SGHRS, CDR2 YFSETQ. The CDR3 reads CASSLVLAGTYEQYF. The CDR3 coding sequence is TGCGCCAGCAGCTTGGTACTAGCGGGGACCTACGAGCAGTACTTC.

The rearrangement uses TRBV19 and TRBJ2-3, with TRBD2 as a possible D gene (5 bases). The CDR3 is 15 amino acids. Germline values: CDR1 LNHDA, CDR2 SQIVND (reference sequence). V was trimmed by 8 bases and J by 1 base, leaving 16 bases between them. This chain's CDR3 is CASGASSRRTDTQYF. CDR3 in DNA: TGTGCCAGTGGTGCTAGCTCCCGTCGCACAGATACGCAGTATTTT.

The chain uses TRBV5-1 and TRBJ2-6; D ambiguous. Germline V gene sequence: CDR1 SGHRS, CDR2 YFSETQ. The CDR3 extends over 15 amino acids. V was pared by 2 bases and J by 2 bases, with 8 bases between. This CDR3 is CASSLEVTGANVLTF. In DNA, the CDR3 is TGCGCCAGCAGCTTAGAGGTTACTGGGGCCAACGTCCTGACTTTC.

This clone was picked up one time. The chain uses TRBV6-1 and TRBJ2-7; 11 bases line up with TRBD2. The CDR3 totals 15 residues. The ends lost 7 bases at V and 4 bases at J; junction bases unmatched: 9. In germline, CDR1 is MNHNS, CDR2 SASEGT. CDR3 coding DNA: TGTGCCAGCATCAAAGCTGGGACTAGCGGATACGAGCAGTACTTC. This gives the protein CASIKAGTSGYEQYF.

The chain joins TRBV5-1 to TRBJ1-5; tentatively, D is TRBD1 (5 bases). V was shortened by 4 bases and J by 4 bases, with 12 bases between the two germline ends. The CDR3 has 14 residues. The germline gives CDR1 SGHRS, CDR2 YFSETQ. The CDR3 reads CASSHGTENQPQHF. As DNA, the CDR3 is TGCGCCAGCAGCCATGGGACGGAAAATCAGCCCCAGCATTTT.

The chain is built from TRBV30 and TRBJ2-7, with 7 positions matching TRBD2. The CDR3 is made up of 14 amino acids. Germline CDR1 reads GTSNPN; CDR2 reads SVGIG (reference sequence). With V trimmed by 5 bases and J by 0 bases, 7 bases remained unmatched. The DNA for the CDR3 is TGTGCCTGGGAATTGGGGGGGAGCTCCTACGAGCAGTACTTC. It translates to CAWELGGSSYEQYF.

The V gene is TRBV27, the J gene TRBJ2-7; 9 bases map to TRBD1. From germline, CDR1 is MNHEY and CDR2 SMNVEV (reference sequence). Trimming took 5 bases from V and 3 from J; bases not matched to a gene: 11. The CDR3 contains 16 residues. The CDR3 DNA follows: TGTGCCAGCAGTACGGTGTTGGGACAGGGCAGCTACGAGCAGTACTTC. Amino acids: CASSTVLGQGSYEQYF.